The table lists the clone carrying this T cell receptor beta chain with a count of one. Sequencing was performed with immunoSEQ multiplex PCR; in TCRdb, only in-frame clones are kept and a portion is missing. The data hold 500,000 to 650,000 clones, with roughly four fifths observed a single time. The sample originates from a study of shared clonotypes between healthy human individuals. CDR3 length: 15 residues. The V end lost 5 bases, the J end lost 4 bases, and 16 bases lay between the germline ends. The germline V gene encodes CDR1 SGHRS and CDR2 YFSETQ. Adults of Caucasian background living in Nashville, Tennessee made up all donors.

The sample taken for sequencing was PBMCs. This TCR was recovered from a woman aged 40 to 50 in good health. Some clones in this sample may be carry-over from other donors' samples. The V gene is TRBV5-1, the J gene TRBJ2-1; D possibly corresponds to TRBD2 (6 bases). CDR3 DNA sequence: TGCGCCAGCAGGGCACGACCGGGAGAGTACAATGAGCAGTTCTTC. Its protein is CASRARPGEYNEQFF. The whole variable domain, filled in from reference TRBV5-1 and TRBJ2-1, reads KAGVTQTPRYLIKTRGQQVTLSCSPISGHRSVSWYQQTPGQGLQFLFEYFSETQRNKGNFPGRFSGRQFSNSRSEMNVSTLELGDSALYLCASRARPGEYNEQFFGPGTRLTVL.